This T cell receptor beta chain was sequenced for a study of shared clonotypes between healthy human individuals (TCRdb year 2020). The study in broad terms: Three men and a couple of women, aged 18 to 49 years, made up the cohort. For each donor, three plates each were used for CD4 naive and CD4 memory, two plates were used for CD8 naive, and one plate was used for CD8 memory. To estimate repertoire size and how much clonotypes are shared between individuals, the study performed deep sequencing of blood TCR repertoires from about 5 healthy adults. Different laboratories and diverse techniques were used to prepare libraries and sequence TCR repertoires, to increase sequencing depth and limit assay-specific biases. Per donor, leukapheresis produced somewhere between about 0.9 and 9.5 billion PBMCs.

Healthy HIV-negative adults with no recently reported acute infections or vaccinations were included as donors. Every donor was a Caucasian adult living in Nashville, Tennessee, USA. CD4+ T cells were enriched by magnetic negative selection; naive cells were then positively selected on CD45RA, and the negative fraction formed the memory subset. Blood was collected by leukapheresis, and PBMCs were isolated by Ficoll-Histopaque density gradient centrifugation and then cryopreserved in liquid nitrogen vapor phase. Analytical flow cytometry was used to check the purity and quantity of each magnetically sorted T cell population. Genomic DNA was isolated from every sorted fraction and measured by UV absorbance on a Nanodrop 2000c. General conclusions and limits of the study: Sampling was restricted to blood, and TCR repertoires in tissues likely differ from the TCR repertoires found in blood. Pairwise subsampling led to the expectation that sequencing depth would affect the degree of clonotype sharing among donors. When four donors were compared, the shared fraction of clonotypes was approximately 5% for naive CD4, over 3% for naive CD8, roughly 2.5% for memory CD4, and under 0.5% for memory CD8. Incomplete sequencing was indicated by rarefaction of sorted-subset datasets, despite the large sequencing depth. Higher generation probabilities were observed for clonotypes shared by all four sorted-subset donors than for non-shared clonotypes. Because the study included only a small number of donors, the genetic and exposure-history diversity represented was limited. Naive subsets generally had larger estimated clonotype richness than memory subsets.

TCR CDR3 regions were amplified from genomic DNA by multiplex PCR using the deep immunoSEQ assay. Extracted genomic DNA from each cell subset was distributed evenly across all wells of several immunoSEQ 96-well plates, and each plate was treated as a replicate. Each replicate PCR for sorted subsets received about 200 ng genomic DNA, equal to some 32,000 T cell genomes. Purified libraries were measured with a Qubit 3.0 fluorometer, size-checked on a Bioanalyzer 2100, and measured again with the KAPA Library Quantification kit. Every immunoSEQ 96-well plate was sequenced on a separate single-read 150-cycle Illumina NextSeq 550 flow cell. The original pipeline was this. Because the immunoSEQ output included only junctional sequences and no quality scores, the filtering could not be the same as the filtering used for full-length reads. Sequences were annotated with PyIR, a Python wrapper for IgBLAST v1.9, using IMGT germline references to assign V/J genes and CDR3. Reads were removed for weak V/J assignments (E-value above 1e-6), missing CDR3, stop codons, out-of-frame junctions, or ambiguous translated residues. V3J clonotypes were defined as sequences sharing an identical inferred V gene, J gene, and CDR3 amino acid sequence. Percentage overlap between repertoires was computed as shared unique clonotypes divided by the size of the smaller repertoire. Repertoire richness was assessed with RTK rarefaction, the Chao1 estimator, and Recon v2.1 estimates of unobserved clonotypes. For all TCRbeta clonotypes obtained by the gDNA method from a few donors, generation probabilities were computed with OLGA. This immuneACCESS table, as held by TCRdb, lists in-frame sequences with V and J called but not all clones. Of the missing ones, under half trace to an unresolved V gene in checked studies; the others have no known cause. That table is the source of V, J and clone size, and D and trimming were worked out from the DNA. The sample table records some 1 million clones; about 70% of these occur just once. Of the sample, about 1.5% falls within the top ten clones.

Its CDR3 holds 14 amino acids, cysteine through phenylalanine. The only DNA kept is the CDR3, 42 bases in frame from the first base. In the germline V gene (reference sequence), CDR1 corresponds to PRHDT and CDR2 to FYEKMQ. At the junction V is shortened by 5 bases and J by 4 bases, with 13 bases in between. In the case of this clone: Its antigen is still unknown. Qualities for individual bases were not recorded, and no much larger clone is one base off.

Sequencing was performed on memory CD4+ T cells sorted from blood. According to the study, the label for this sample's cell subset or site signals: CD45RA-negative fraction. The rearrangement joined TRBV13 to TRBJ2-3, with TRBD2 as a weak D call on 7 bases. This clonotype was sampled from a man aged 18-30 years in good health. This receptor carries the CDR3 CASSAREGADTQYF. The DNA reads as follows: TGTGCCAGCAGCGCGAGGGAGGGGGCAGATACGCAGTATTTT.